The entry that follows covers one T cell receptor beta chain sequence. The antigen is not known. There are 13 residues in the CDR3. The junction had 10 bases not matched to a gene; V was cut back by 8 bases and J by 4 bases. Germline loops: CDR1 SQVTM, CDR2 ANQGSEA. Diagnosis used clinical symptoms, serum thyroxine, TRAb, thyroid ultrasound and orbital computed tomography. Amplified material comprised TCR beta CDR3 regions derived from RNA transcripts. HTBI primers were used in a first-round RT-PCR, which preceded a second-round multiplex PCR. TCRdb redid the calling of the multiplex PCR reads with MiXCR, one entry per CDR3 protein. The sample records almost 750,000 distinct CDR3 sequences, roughly 40% being singletons. The data originate from a study of Graves' ophthalmopathy and Graves' hyperthyroidism. Study observations and caveats: Appearing in blood as well were most expanded thyroid clonotypes above 0.001 frequency.

The TCR was taken from an adult man with Graves' ophthalmopathy. The chain recombines TRBV29-1 with TRBJ1-1; 7 bases match TRBD1. Sequences were obtained from peripheral blood. CDR3 sequence reads: CSTLDRWTTEAFF. CDR3 nucleotides: TGCAGCACCCTGGACAGGTGGACCACTGAAGCTTTCTTT.